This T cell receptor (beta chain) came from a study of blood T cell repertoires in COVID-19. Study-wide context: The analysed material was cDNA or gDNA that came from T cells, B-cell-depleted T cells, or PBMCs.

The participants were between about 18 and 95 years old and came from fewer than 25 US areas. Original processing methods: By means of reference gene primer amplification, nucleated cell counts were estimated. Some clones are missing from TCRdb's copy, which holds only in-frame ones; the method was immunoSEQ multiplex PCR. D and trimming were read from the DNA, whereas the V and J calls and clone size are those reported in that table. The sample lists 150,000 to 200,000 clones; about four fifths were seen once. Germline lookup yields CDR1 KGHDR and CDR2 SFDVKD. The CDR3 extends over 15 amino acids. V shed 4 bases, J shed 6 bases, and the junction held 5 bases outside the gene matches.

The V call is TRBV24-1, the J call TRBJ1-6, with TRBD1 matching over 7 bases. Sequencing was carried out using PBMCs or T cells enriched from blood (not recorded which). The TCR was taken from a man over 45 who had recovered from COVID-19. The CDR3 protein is CATSDGQAFNSPLHF. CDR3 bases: TGTGCCACCAGTGACGGACAGGCATTTAATTCACCCCTCCACTTT.